This T cell receptor beta chain was sequenced in a study of identical twins. The CDR3 is 17 residues long. The J segment lost 1 base and the V segment lost 4 bases, leaving 10 bases of the junction unmatched. From germline, CDR1 is SGDLS and CDR2 YYNGEE. Notes on this clonotype: Its cognate antigen is unknown.

TCRdb recomputed calls from the 5' RACE reads with MiXCR, one row per CDR3 protein. The sample records around 960,000 distinct CDR3 sequences, about 12% being singletons. Overall study results and limits: Potential partial confounding of zero-insertion analyses by invariant MAIT and iNKT cells was noted.

The data were also submitted as part of a second study, on yellow fever vaccine responses in identical twins.

This sequence joins TRBV9 and TRBJ2-5; 10 bases agree with TRBD2. Sequencing was done on a sample of PBMCs. The sequence was obtained from a woman aged 18-35 years in good health. This CDR3 is CASSQLAGRGTQETQYF. The CDR3 DNA follows: TGTGCCAGCAGCCAACTAGCGGGACGGGGGACCCAAGAGACCCAGTACTTC.